This T cell receptor (beta chain) emerged from a study of T cells in Graves' hyperthyroidism and ophthalmopathy. Study findings and constraints: The model made its ophthalmopathy prediction, and onset followed a median 6.5 months later.

Germline V lookup: CDR1 SEHNR, CDR2 FQNEAQ (reference sequence). Trimming took 2 bases from V and 7 from J, leaving 8 bases between them. There are 12 residues in the CDR3. With regard to this clonotype: Antigen unknown.

Template material for amplifying TCR beta CDR3 regions consisted of RNA transcripts. A first-round RT-PCR of the TCR CDR3 used the HTBI primer set. TCRdb independently ran MiXCR on the multiplex PCR reads; one entry per CDR3 protein. This sample has about 350,000 distinct CDR3 sequences, with 15% to 20% found just once. Ophthalmopathy patients all had a Clinical Activity Score of at least 3, a NOSPECS grade of at least 4 and disease under 3 months old. Exclusion criteria comprised uncontrolled infection, other autoimmune disease, pregnancy or lactation. V gene TRBV7-9 combines with J gene TRBJ1-1; D is undetermined. The clonotype originates from a woman in her thirties or forties with Graves' ophthalmopathy. The sample was blood. The CDR3 loop reads CASSLPYSEAFF. The CDR3 bases are TGTGCCAGCAGCTTACCGTATAGTGAAGCTTTCTTT.